The next 12 T cell receptor beta chains were all read from a single sample in a study of CXCR3-negative and CXCR3-positive naive CD8 T cells. Libraries of TRB cDNA were made by 5' RACE and carried UMIs. Using the 5' RACE reads, TCRdb records one entry per CDR3 protein without DNA. The sample yields 100,000 to 150,000 distinct CDR3 sequences, of which the top ten take up approximately 0.51%. The sample taken for sequencing was naive CXCR3- CD8+ T cells from blood. Regarding subset: CD45RO-CCR7+CD27+CD95- naive CD8+ T cells lacking CXCR3 (TNR3-). The receptors were sampled from a human donor in good health. Some clones in this sample may be carry-over from other donors' samples.

This sequence joins TRBV6-5 and TRBJ2-1; TCRdb indicates TRBD1, and absent DNA this call remains unverified. This CDR3 spans 15 amino acids. CDR1 is MNHEY and CDR2 is SVGAGI in the germline V gene. The CDR3: CASSYTMSGGNEQFF.

The V gene is TRBV29-1, the J gene TRBJ2-2; there is no DNA to check the TCRdb D call of TRBD1. This CDR3 contains 13 residues. Germline V gives CDR1 SQVTM, CDR2 ANQGSEA. CDR3 sequence reads: CSVVWTGTGELFF.

The gene calls are TRBV4-1 and TRBJ2-7; TCRdb's D call of TRBD1 is untestable without DNA. Germline CDR1 MGHRA, CDR2 YSYEKL. The length of the CDR3 is 15 residues. CDR3 region: CASSQLRDSSYEQYF.

J is TRBJ2-3 and V is TRBV19. The length of the CDR3 is 14 residues. Germline values: CDR1 LNHDA, CDR2 SQIVND (reference sequence). The CDR3 sequence: CASSIMDNTDTQYF.

The CDR3 sequence is CASALLGTYEQYF. V usage is TRBV12-3 or TRBV12-4 and J usage is TRBJ2-7. The CDR3 is made up of 13 amino acids.

The chain links TRBV19 to TRBJ2-1; checking the TCRdb D call of TRBD1 is not possible without DNA. This CDR3 has 15 residues. Germline values: CDR1 LNHDA, CDR2 SQIVND (reference sequence). The CDR3 region is CASMVGGSSYNEQFF.

The chain uses TRBV3-1 and TRBJ2-1; TCRdb picks TRBD2, but there is no DNA to check that call. This CDR3 is built from 14 residues. Germline V CDR1 and CDR2: LGHDT, YNNKEL (reference sequence). The CDR3 region is CASSHWTRGNEQFF.

The chain links TRBV6-1 to TRBJ2-7; without DNA, the TCRdb call of TRBD1 cannot be checked. This CDR3 has 14 amino acids. Per germline, CDR1 MNHNS and CDR2 SASEGT. CDR3 residues: CASTGDMDDYEQYF.

The V call is TRBV12-3 or TRBV12-4, the J call TRBJ2-2; TCRdb proposes TRBD1, but this gene call is untestable without DNA. The CDR3 covers 15 residues. The CDR3 loop reads CASSSPRGETGELFF.

The chain employs TRBV12-3 or TRBV12-4 and TRBJ2-7; TCRdb's D gene call, TRBD2, goes unchecked for lack of DNA. The CDR3 sequence is 14 residues long. CDR3 amino acids: CASSFPGPSYEQYF.

This rearrangement joins TRBV2 to TRBJ2-3; lacking DNA, the TRBD2 call made by TCRdb goes unchecked. The CDR3 is 21 amino acids. Germline-derived CDR1 and CDR2 are SNHLY and FYNNEI. The CDR3 sequence is CASSGASGPDRAWIGTDTQYF.

The chain uses TRBV29-1 and TRBJ2-2. This CDR3 is 14 amino acids long. CDR1 and CDR2 (germline): SQVTM, ANQGSEA. The CDR3 spells CSVERILRPGELFF.